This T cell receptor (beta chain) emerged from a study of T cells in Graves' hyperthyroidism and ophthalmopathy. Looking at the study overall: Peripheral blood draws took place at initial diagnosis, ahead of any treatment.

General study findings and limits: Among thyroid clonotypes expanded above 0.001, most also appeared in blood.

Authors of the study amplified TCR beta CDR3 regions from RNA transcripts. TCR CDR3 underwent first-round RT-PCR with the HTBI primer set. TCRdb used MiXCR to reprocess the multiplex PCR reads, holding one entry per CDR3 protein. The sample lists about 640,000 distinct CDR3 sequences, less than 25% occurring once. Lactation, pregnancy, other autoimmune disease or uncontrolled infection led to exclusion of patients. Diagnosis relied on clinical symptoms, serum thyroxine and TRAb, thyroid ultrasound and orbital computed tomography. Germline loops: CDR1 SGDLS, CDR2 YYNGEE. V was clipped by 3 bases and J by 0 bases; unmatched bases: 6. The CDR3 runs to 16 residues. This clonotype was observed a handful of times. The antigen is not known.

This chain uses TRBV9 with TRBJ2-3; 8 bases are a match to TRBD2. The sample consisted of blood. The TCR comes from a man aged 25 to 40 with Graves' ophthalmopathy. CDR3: CASSDQRTSSTDTQYF. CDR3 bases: TGTGCCAGCAGCGACCAAAGGACTAGCAGCACAGATACGCAGTATTTT.